The clone carrying this T cell receptor (beta chain) was seen only a few times. The antigen remains undetermined. These data are taken from a study of beta chain features in type 1 diabetes. Across the whole study: Similarity in age, gender and cell yields was seen between patients and healthy donors. General observations from the study: TCRB CDR3 length was moderately but significantly reduced in all four CD4+ subsets of Type 1 diabetes patients. The naive, central memory and Treg TCRB repertoires of patients appeared to be more similar to one another than those of healthy donors. There were fewer insertions and more deletions at the VDJ junctions of type 1 diabetes patients.

The V and J ends lost 4 bases and 4 bases, in that order; junction bases with no gene match: 3. This CDR3 region has 14 residues. Germline CDR1 and CDR2: SGHNT and YYREEE (reference sequence). Each of the CD4+ naive, central memory, regulatory and stem cell-like memory populations was sorted via CD45RO/CCR7/CD25/CD127/CD95/CD27. The authors reverse transcribed all of the isolated RNA, so sequencing captured expressed TCRB transcripts. Some clones are missing from TCRdb's copy, which holds only in-frame ones; the method was immunoSEQ multiplex PCR. The table lists roughly 730,000 clones, 13% of them singletons.

Sequencing was carried out using naive CD4+ T cells from blood. The chain combines TRBV5-4 with TRBJ2-1, with TRBD1 identical over 9 bases. The sequence was collected from a man aged 18 to 29 with type 1 diabetes. The CDR3 reads CASSQGQGYNEQFF. The CDR3 nucleotides are TGTGCCAGCAGCCAGGGACAGGGTTACAATGAGCAGTTCTTC.